Here is one TCR beta chain with its context. Its cognate antigen is unknown. The entry originates in a study of tumor-infiltrating lymphocytes in primary liver carcinoma. Study summary: Tumor staging was T1-T3 N0M0; sizes spanned about 4.2 to 11 cm across.

Broader study findings: The 250 largest clones made up significantly more of tumor than blood repertoires (p = 0.039). Only about 8-25% of top clones were detected in each of the five tumor regions.

Making TCR beta cDNA involved roughly 500 ng total RNA and a constant-region primer. Libraries for TCR beta were built through three nested multiplex PCR rounds, which together made up a slightly modified ARM-PCR procedure. A C-beta reverse primer was combined with TRBV1-TRBV30 forward primers in the first two PCR rounds, and each round had approximately 10 cycles. TCRdb re-called the multiplex PCR reads with MiXCR, one entry per CDR3 protein. The sample yields about 50,000 distinct CDR3 sequences, over 75% seen once. Co-extraction of both nucleic acids (RNA and DNA) used roughly 18-32 mg of unsorted bulk tissue. There were over 75% viable tumor cells in every single sample of tumor. Germline CDR1 SGHAT, CDR2 FQNNGV. CDR3 length: 14 amino acids. Trimming took off 8 bases at V and 3 bases at J, with 14 bases between the two ends.

The sequence was collected from a man aged 35-49 years with primary liver carcinoma and hepatitis B virus infection. The rearrangement links TRBV11-2 to TRBJ2-1; perhaps TRBD2 as D (5 bases). What was sequenced was liver tumor tissue from sampling region 5. Documented subset: tumor region T5, tumor centre. CDR3 loop: CASGTRGFYNEQFF. For the CDR3, the DNA is TGTGCCAGCGGTACTAGAGGCTTCTACAATGAGCAGTTCTTC.